This T cell receptor beta chain comes out of a study of shared clonotypes between healthy human individuals. Study information: The study used three CD4 naive, three CD4 memory, two CD8 naive and one CD8 memory plate per donor.

V trimming: 6 bases; J trimming: 8 bases; junction bases outside the gene matches: 4. This CDR3 has 14 residues. CDR1 and CDR2 (germline): MNHEY, SMNVEV (reference sequence). Per the study methods: ImmunoSEQ gave junction-only sequences without quality scores, so filtering differed. The protocol was immunoSEQ multiplex PCR, while the TCRdb copy is restricted to in-frame clones and leaves out a portion. That table gives V, J and clone size, and the DNA gave D and trimming. The sample lists about 2,200,000 clones, about 93% occurring once. CD45RO-negative CD8 cells positively selected for CCR7 made up the naive population, which excluded terminally differentiated effector memory CD45RA+ cells.

Specimen: naive CD8+ T cells from PBMCs. V is TRBV27 and J is TRBJ2-1; 13 positions agree with TRBD2. The sequence came from a man aged 18 to 29 in good health. Some clones in this sample may be carry-over from other donors' samples. The CDR3 sequence is CASRGTSGVYEQFF. In DNA, the CDR3 is TGTGCCAGCAGGGGGACTAGCGGGGTCTATGAGCAGTTCTTC.